A single sample gave rise to the 30 T cell receptor beta chains below, sequenced in a study of long-term antiretroviral therapy in people with HIV. The immunoSEQ assay was v3.0, run at survey level. Here immunoSEQ multiplex PCR was the method, and the copy in TCRdb shows in-frame clones only, minus some. The table has about 23,000 clones, about 85% seen once. Sequencing used unsorted PBMCs, obtained 1.6 years after starting antiretroviral therapy. The receptor source for this set is a middle-aged man with HIV.

CDR3 amino acids: CASSLSGSDYEQYF. The CDR3 bases are TGTGCCAGCAGCTTATCAGGCAGTGATTACGAGCAGTACTTC. The V and J genes are TRBV7-9 and TRBJ2-7, with D hard to call. CDR1 is SEHNR, CDR2 FQNEAQ, per germline (reference sequence). The V gene lost 2 bases and the J gene lost 4 bases, with 12 bases spanning the gap. This CDR3 region has 14 residues.

This rearrangement joins TRBV5-8 to TRBJ1-5; D may be TRBD1 (5 bases). This CDR3 has 13 amino acids. Germline V gene sequence: CDR1 SGHTS, CDR2 YDEGEE. V was trimmed by 6 bases and J by 5 bases, leaving 12 bases between them. The DNA for the CDR3 is TGTGCCAGCACCAAGGGACCTTATCAGCCCCAGCATTTT. Its protein product is CASTKGPYQPQHF.

The J gene is TRBJ1-2, the V gene TRBV4-1, with TRBD1 as a possible D gene (6 bases). The germline V gene has CDR1 MGHRA and CDR2 YSYEKL. The germline V and J ends were trimmed by 5 bases and 4 bases, with 11 bases remaining between them. This CDR3 is 13 amino acids long. The chain's CDR3 is CASSSRGGYGYTF. CDR3 DNA sequence: TGCGCCAGCAGCTCCAGGGGAGGCTATGGCTACACCTTC.

The chain combines TRBV29-1 with TRBJ2-1; D not resolved. This CDR3 spans 11 amino acids. Germline V CDR1 and CDR2: SQVTM, ANQGSEA. The V end lost 2 bases, the J end lost 1 base, and 0 bases lay between the germline ends. CDR3 region: CSVESYNEQFF. The CDR3 coding sequence is TGCAGCGTTGAATCCTACAATGAGCAGTTCTTC.

The chain joins TRBV6-5 to TRBJ1-2, with TRBD1 as a possible D gene (5 bases). The CDR3 spans 15 residues. Trimming pared 5 bases from V and 4 bases from J, leaving 17 bases between. CDR1 is MNHEY and CDR2 is SVGAGI in the germline V gene. DNA for the CDR3: TGTGCCAGCAGTCTCAAGGAGAGTGGGGGCTATGGCTACACCTTC. Translated: CASSLKESGGYGYTF.

Sample share makes this clone medium-sized (0.01 to 0.1%). This sequence joins TRBV5-8 and TRBJ2-7; 10 bases fit TRBD2. Germline V gene data show CDR1 as SGHTS and CDR2 as YDEGEE. The J segment lost 3 bases and the V segment lost 0 bases, leaving 9 bases of the junction unmatched. CDR3 length: 17 residues. CDR3 residues: CASSLDTAGGLGYEQYF. CDR3 sequence (DNA): TGTGCCAGCAGCTTGGATACAGCGGGAGGGCTAGGCTACGAGCAGTACTTC.

This chain links TRBV30 with TRBJ1-1, with D unresolved. Germline V gene sequence: CDR1 GTSNPN, CDR2 SVGIG (reference sequence). V lost 6 bases and J 0 bases, leaving 11 bases between the germline ends. This CDR3 has 13 amino acids. CDR3 residues: CACGESVNTEAFF. The CDR3 nucleotides are TGTGCCTGCGGGGAGTCGGTGAACACTGAAGCTTTCTTT.

This chain joins TRBV5-5 and TRBJ2-7, with 8 bases lining up with TRBD2. V gave up 0 bases and J gave up 7 bases; unmatched junction bases: 12. CDR1 and CDR2 from the germline V gene are SGHKS and YYEKEE (reference sequence). The CDR3 loop spans 16 amino acids. The CDR3, as DNA: TGTGCCAGCAGCTTGGTACCCCCCGGGAGGGCAGGGGAGCAGTACTTC. This sequence encodes CASSLVPPGRAGEQYF.

The chain joins TRBV5-1 to TRBJ2-7; 12 nucleotides match TRBD2. V shed 3 bases, J shed 6 bases, and the junction held 4 bases outside the gene matches. The CDR3 runs to 14 residues. CDR1 is SGHRS and CDR2 is YFSETQ in the germline V gene. CDR3 protein: CASSSTSGRAEQYF. CDR3 DNA sequence: TGCGCCAGCAGCTCGACTAGCGGGAGAGCCGAGCAGTACTTC.

The chain uses TRBV4-1 and TRBJ2-5; D may be TRBD1 or TRBD2 (6 bases each). The germline gives CDR1 MGHRA, CDR2 YSYEKL. Trimming cost V 4 bases and J 4 bases, with 19 bases left between them. The CDR3 extends over 16 amino acids. The CDR3 bases are TGCGCCAGCAGCCCCGGCCCCAGGGGAGGAGGAGAGACCCAGTACTTC. Translation: CASSPGPRGGGETQYF.

The genes are TRBV4-1 and TRBJ2-2; TRBD1 aligns across 7 bases. Germline V lookup: CDR1 MGHRA, CDR2 YSYEKL. V shed 4 bases, J shed 0 bases, and the junction held 8 bases outside the gene matches. The CDR3 loop spans 17 amino acids. Here the CDR3 reads CASSLYGQAANTGELFF. The CDR3 bases are TGCGCCAGCAGCCTTTATGGACAGGCCGCGAACACCGGGGAGCTGTTTTTT.

The rearrangement links TRBV5-1 to TRBJ2-4, with a weak D call TRBD2 (6 bases). V dropped 4 bases and J dropped 7 bases, with 12 bases sitting between them. Germline V gives CDR1 SGHRS, CDR2 YFSETQ. The CDR3 extends over 13 amino acids. The CDR3 DNA reads as TGCGCCAGCAGCACGGGTGGGGGGAACATTCAGTACTTC. This encodes CASSTGGGNIQYF.

V usage is TRBV6-5 and J usage is TRBJ2-3; possible D gene TRBD2, 6 bases. V lost 5 bases to trimming and J lost 1 base, with 13 bases between them. CDR1 is MNHEY and CDR2 is SVGAGI in the germline V gene. CDR3 size: 15 residues. The CDR3: CASSLRDSRTDTQYF. The CDR3 DNA reads TGTGCCAGCAGTCTCAGGGACTCCCGCACAGATACGCAGTATTTT.

J is TRBJ2-3 and V is TRBV5-1; 8 nucleotides agree with TRBD1. In germline, CDR1 is SGHRS, CDR2 YFSETQ. There are 15 residues in the CDR3. Germline trimming cut 3 bases from V and 3 bases from J; bases unmatched to any gene: 6. The CDR3 region is CASSSGTGATDTQYF. The CDR3, as DNA: TGCGCCAGCAGCTCGGGGACAGGCGCTACAGATACGCAGTATTTT.

J is TRBJ2-1 and V is TRBV7-8; possible D gene TRBD1, 5 bases. CDR1 is SGHVS and CDR2 is FQNEAQ in the germline V gene. CDR3 length: 12 amino acids. Trimming took off 1 base at V and 9 bases at J, with 7 bases between the two ends. The CDR3 nucleotides are TGTGCCAGCAGCTTAGGGGGCGGTGAGCAGTTCTTC. Its protein product is CASSLGGGEQFF.

The chain is built from TRBV6-5 and TRBJ1-2, with TRBD1 matching 8 bases. Losses at the gene ends were 7 bases for V and 7 bases for J; bases not matched to a gene: 8. CDR1 is MNHEY, CDR2 SVGAGI, per germline. This CDR3 comprises 13 residues. This CDR3 reads CASNGGQEPGYTF. CDR3 sequence (DNA): TGTGCCAGCAACGGGGGACAGGAGCCTGGCTACACCTTC.

The V call is TRBV19, the J call TRBJ2-1; no clear D gene. Trimming removed 2 bases at V and 5 bases at J, with 1 base between. The germline V gene has CDR1 LNHDA and CDR2 SQIVND (reference sequence). The CDR3 runs 11 residues. The CDR3 reads CASSINNEQFF. DNA of the CDR3: TGTGCCAGTAGTATAAACAATGAGCAGTTCTTC.

V is TRBV9 and J is TRBJ1-4; 7 nucleotides agree with TRBD1. The CDR3 extends over 12 amino acids. Germline-derived CDR1 and CDR2 are SGDLS and YYNGEE. The trim removed 7 bases at V and 8 bases at J, leaving 5 bases unmatched. CDR3 nucleotide sequence: TGTGCCAGCGGAGGACAGGACGAAAAACTGTTTTTT. Its protein is CASGGQDEKLFF. Complete variable domain (other parts from reference TRBV9 and TRBJ1-4): DSGVTQTPKHLITATGQRVTLRCSPRSGDLSVYWYQQSLDQGLQFLIQYYNGEERAKGNILERFSAQQFPDLHSELNLSSLELGDSALYFCASGGQDEKLFFGSGTQLSVL.

The chain is built from TRBV29-1 and TRBJ2-7, with D possibly TRBD1 on 6 matching bases. Per germline, CDR1 SQVTM and CDR2 ANQGSEA. Trimming removed 4 bases from V and 5 bases from J, with 12 bases in between. CDR3 size: 12 residues. This CDR3 is CSVVKGVNEQYF. DNA for the CDR3: TGCAGCGTTGTGAAGGGGGTAAACGAGCAGTACTTC.

J is TRBJ2-7 and V is TRBV19; possibly TRBD2 for D (6 bases). This CDR3 is built from 15 residues. With 3 bases removed from V and 2 bases from J, the gap between germline ends came to 14 bases. Per the germline V gene, CDR1 is LNHDA and CDR2 is SQIVND (reference sequence). In DNA, the CDR3 is TGTGCCAGTAGTATCGGTCCTCGGGGGACCTACGAGCAGTACTTC. Amino acid sequence: CASSIGPRGTYEQYF.

The V and J genes are TRBV10-3 and TRBJ2-7; 10 bases match TRBD2. V lost 3 bases and J lost 2; bases outside the gene matches: 7. This CDR3 has 16 residues. Per germline, CDR1 ENHRY and CDR2 SYGVKD. In DNA form, the CDR3 reads TGTGCCATCAGTGACAATGGACTAGCGGCTCCCTACGAGCAGTACTTC. Encoded protein: CAISDNGLAAPYEQYF.

The chain joins TRBV5-6 to TRBJ2-1, with 7 nucleotides matching TRBD2. This CDR3 is built from 15 residues. Germline V gene data show CDR1 as SGHDT and CDR2 as YYEEEE. Losses at the gene ends were 2 bases for V and 2 bases for J; bases not matched to a gene: 4. CDR3 in amino acids: CASSFKRGPYNEQFF. The CDR3 bases are TGTGCCAGCAGCTTTAAGCGGGGACCCTACAATGAGCAGTTCTTC. The full variable domain, with the rest looked up from reference TRBV5-6 and TRBJ2-1, is DAGVTQSPTHLIKTRGQQVTLRCSPKSGHDTVSWYQQALGQGPQFIFQYYEEEERQRGNFPDRFSGHQFPNYSSELNVNALLLGDSALYLCASSFKRGPYNEQFFGPGTRLTVL.

This sequence joins TRBV6-1 and TRBJ1-2, with 8 nucleotides matching TRBD1. This CDR3 region has 15 residues. With 6 bases clipped from V and 4 bases from J, the junction kept 10 bases outside the gene matches. Germline CDR1 and CDR2: MNHNS and SASEGT. CDR3 bases: TGTGCCAGCAGGACTACAGGGGGAGACTCCTATGGCTACACCTTC. Translation gives CASRTTGGDSYGYTF.

The J gene is TRBJ2-6, the V gene TRBV2; 7 bases fit TRBD1. Germline CDR1 and CDR2: SNHLY and FYNNEI. The trim removed 6 bases at V and 0 bases at J, leaving 8 bases unmatched. The CDR3 has 17 residues. The CDR3 nucleotides are TGTGCCAGCAGACGGGACAGTACAGTCTCTGGGGCCAACGTCCTGACTTTC. Translated: CASRRDSTVSGANVLTF.

The chain has TRBV11-2 and TRBJ1-4; TRBD1 agrees at 9 bases. Germline V gives CDR1 SGHAT, CDR2 FQNNGV. Trimming removed 0 bases from V and 7 bases from J; junction bases left unmatched: 9. The CDR3 is made up of 17 amino acids. The CDR3 region has the DNA TGTGCCAGCAGCTTAGATCTCCAACAGGGGGCAGGTGAAAAACTGTTTTTT. Its translation: CASSLDLQQGAGEKLFF.

The gene calls are TRBV5-1 and TRBJ1-2; D is possibly TRBD1 (6 bases). This CDR3 comprises 17 residues. V lost 4 bases to trimming and J lost 4 bases, with 23 bases between them. CDR1 is SGHRS and CDR2 is YFSETQ in the germline V gene. In DNA, the CDR3 is TGCGCCAGCAGCCCGACACCCGGGACAATCGTCCCCTATGGCTACACCTTC. This encodes CASSPTPGTIVPYGYTF.

The rearrangement links TRBV19 to TRBJ1-2; no reliable D call. The V end was cut by 3 bases, the J end by 3 bases, with 11 bases between. The CDR3 is made up of 14 amino acids. In germline, CDR1 is LNHDA, CDR2 SQIVND (reference sequence). CDR3 nucleotide sequence: TGTGCCAGTAGTATCCAGGAAACTTACTATGGCTACACCTTC. It codes for CASSIQETYYGYTF. Together with reference TRBV19 and TRBJ1-2, the CDR3 gives the full variable domain: DGGITQSPKYLFRKEGQNVTLSCEQNLNHDAMYWYRQDPGQGLRLIYYSQIVNDFQKGDIAEGYSVSREKKESFPLTVTSAQKNPTAFYLCASSIQETYYGYTFGSGTRLTVV.

J is TRBJ2-1 and V is TRBV29-1, with a possible D match to TRBD2 (6 bases). Trimming removed 1 base at V and 0 bases at J, with 10 bases between. The length of the CDR3 is 15 residues. The V gene's germline CDR1 is SQVTM and CDR2 ANQGSEA. CDR3 protein: CSVEGLAFSYNEQFF. The CDR3, as DNA: TGCAGCGTTGAAGGCCTAGCGTTCTCCTACAATGAGCAGTTCTTC.

The chain links TRBV28 to TRBJ1-1, with no clear D. The CDR3 sequence is 13 residues long. Germline loops: CDR1 MDHEN, CDR2 SYDVKM. The V end lost 2 bases, the J end lost 7 bases, and 11 bases lay between the germline ends. The CDR3 loop reads CASSLRGIIEAFF. DNA for the CDR3: TGTGCCAGCAGTTTACGGGGTATCATTGAAGCTTTCTTT.

This chain links TRBV25-1 with TRBJ2-7; weak D call: TRBD1 (6 bases). Trimming removed 8 bases at V and 2 bases at J, with 13 bases between. The CDR3 runs to 13 residues. CDR1 MGHDK and CDR2 SYGVNS come from the germline V gene. The CDR3 DNA sequence: TGTGCCAGCGCTCTGGGGGCGGCCTACGAGCAGTACTTC. Its translation: CASALGAAYEQYF.